This TCR beta chain was captured in a study of blood T cell repertoires in COVID-19. Across the study: T cells, B-cell-depleted T cells, or PBMCs supplied cDNA or gDNA.

Germline V gives CDR1 GTSNPN, CDR2 SVGIG (reference sequence). V dropped 0 bases and J dropped 0 bases, with 9 bases sitting between them. CDR3 size: 15 residues. Study processing details: Estimated nucleated cell counts came from reference gene primer amplification. Method: immunoSEQ multiplex PCR; TCRdb's copy keeps in-frame clones and lacks some. That table is the source of V, J and clone size, and D and trimming were worked out from the DNA. The sample holds 250,000 to 300,000 clones, just under 90% seen once. The J gene is TRBJ1-5, the V gene TRBV30; D is uncertain. This clonotype was sampled from a woman between 45 and 65 years old with COVID-19, enrolled during active disease. The sequenced material came from peripheral blood. CDR3 loop: CAWSVPGNSNQPQHF. DNA of the CDR3: TGTGCCTGGAGTGTCCCCGGGAATAGCAATCAGCCCCAGCATTTT.